Sequencing of this T cell receptor beta chain was carried out in a study of cytotoxic CD8 clonotypes in ibrutinib-treated CLL. Study-level information: Treatment had run for a median about 12 months, range 6 to 36, when response samples were taken.

Assay: immunoSEQ multiplex PCR; the TCRdb copy retains only in-frame clones and omits some. The sample shows about 200,000 clones, about 72% of them seen only once. This clonotype originated in a human donor with chronic lymphocytic leukemia. Material: PBMCs, obtained after 24 months of ibrutinib treatment.

The CDR3 coding sequence is TGTGCCAGCAGTGCTACAGGGGACACTGAAGCTTTCTTT. Translated, it gives CASSATGDTEAFF. The genes are TRBV25-1 and TRBJ1-1; 7 bases agree with TRBD1. The CDR3 has 13 amino acids. Per germline, CDR1 MGHDK and CDR2 SYGVNS. The V and J ends lost 4 bases and 3 bases, in that order; junction bases with no gene match: 2.